Each of the 16 T cell receptor beta chains below was sequenced from the same sample in a study of blood T cells in healthy people across ages (dated by TCRdb to about 2015). The library was produced with 5' RACE. The instrument was an Illumina HiSeq 2500. A second PCR of about 6 to 11 cycles was run with a J-beta primer mix and a sample-barcoded 5' primer. TCRdb ran its own pipeline on the public reads, namely fastp trimming at Q25 and MiXCR clone calling, and kept in-frame beta chains. Records with the same CDR3 protein are collapsed into one entry carrying the most frequent genes and DNA. The sample yields more than 700,000 distinct CDR3 sequences; about half were counted once. The top ten clonotypes cover about a sixth of the sample. Sample: blood. These receptors all stem from an older man in good health.

The J gene is TRBJ2-3, the V gene TRBV20-1, with 8 bases lining up with TRBD2. Germline lookup yields CDR1 DFQATT and CDR2 SNEGSKA (reference sequence). There are 14 residues in the CDR3. The trim removed 7 bases at V and 1 base at J, leaving 7 bases unmatched. CDR3 sequence (DNA): TGCAGTGGTGGGCTAGCGGGCGGCACAGATACGCAGTATTTT. Encoded protein: CSGGLAGGTDTQYF.

The sample holds a few counts of this clonotype. This chain joins TRBV15 and TRBJ2-6, with D unclear. The CDR3 spans 15 residues. CDR1 is LNHNV, CDR2 YYDKDF, per germline (reference sequence). V shed 2 bases and J shed 0 bases, with 5 bases lying between them. The CDR3 reads CATSRMFSGANVLTF. The CDR3 bases are TGTGCCACCAGCAGAATGTTCTCTGGGGCCAACGTCCTGACTTTC.

This clonotype was counted only a few times. V and J are TRBV12-3 or TRBV12-4 and TRBJ2-1, with D maybe TRBD1 (5 bases). Trimming took 5 bases from V and 7 from J, leaving 15 bases between them. This CDR3 is built from 14 residues. The chain's CDR3 is CASSPAGLGNEQFF. In DNA, the CDR3 is TGTGCCAGCAGTCCCGCAGGGCTGGGGAATGAGCAGTTCTTC.

The J gene is TRBJ2-2, the V gene TRBV28, with 7 bases lining up with TRBD1. CDR1 and CDR2 (germline): MDHEN, SYDVKM. The CDR3 runs 14 residues. The V gene end was trimmed by 6 bases and the J gene end by 9 bases; junction bases not matched to a gene: 10. CDR3 in DNA: TGTGCCAGCAGGGCAACAGGGGAACCCAGGGAGCTGTTTTTT. It codes for CASRATGEPRELFF.

The chain uses TRBV12-3 or TRBV12-4 and TRBJ2-1, with a weak D call TRBD1 (5 bases). The CDR3 contains 15 residues. The V end lost 5 bases, the J end lost 1 base, and 12 bases lay between the germline ends. CDR3 nucleotide sequence: TGTGCCAGCAGTCCAGGCAGGGAATCCTACAATGAGCAGTTCTTC. As protein: CASSPGRESYNEQFF.

This clonotype was observed a handful of times. The rearrangement links TRBV20-1 to TRBJ2-7, with 9 bases matching TRBD1. Unmatched junction bases numbered 9, after V lost 3 bases and J lost 0 bases. This CDR3 has 16 amino acids. Germline V gives CDR1 DFQATT, CDR2 SNEGSKA (reference sequence). The CDR3, as DNA: TGCAGTGCTAGGGGACAGGGTCCAGAGAACTCCTACGAGCAGTACTTC. Residues: CSARGQGPENSYEQYF.

V is TRBV4-3 and J is TRBJ2-3; 7 bases line up with TRBD2. The CDR3 runs to 14 residues. J gave up 5 bases and V 2 bases, and 4 bases lay outside the gene matches. The V gene's germline CDR1 is LGHNA and CDR2 YSLEER. The DNA of the CDR3 is TGCGCCAGCAGCCAATGGGCGGGAGAAGATACGCAGTATTTT. The encoded protein is CASSQWAGEDTQYF.

This clonotype was counted only a few times. The rearrangement links TRBV28 to TRBJ2-5; maybe TRBD1 (5 bases). Germline V gives CDR1 MDHEN, CDR2 SYDVKM. The CDR3 is 16 amino acids. V was clipped by 1 base and J by 1 base, with 13 bases between them. The CDR3 loop is CASSLFTGYFQETQYF. Here the CDR3 DNA reads TGTGCCAGCAGTTTATTCACAGGCTATTTCCAAGAGACCCAGTACTTC.

This clonotype was seen more than once but under ten times. The gene calls are TRBV5-1 and TRBJ2-3; TRBD2 matches at 8 bases. J lost 0 bases, V lost 1 base, and 4 bases had no gene match. CDR1 SGHRS and CDR2 YFSETQ come from the germline V gene. This CDR3 has 16 residues. The CDR3 protein is CASSLSGGYSTDTQYF. The CDR3 coding sequence is TGCGCCAGCAGCTTGAGCGGGGGCTACAGCACAGATACGCAGTATTTT.

Only one count was recorded for this clonotype. The chain couples TRBV11-2 to TRBJ1-1; TRBD1 agrees at 7 bases. V was pared by 5 bases and J by 3 bases, with 6 bases of the junction left unmatched. CDR3 length equals 14 residues. CDR1 is SGHAT, CDR2 FQNNGV, per germline. The CDR3 DNA sequence: TGTGCCAGCAGCCCATCAGGGGGTCACACTGAAGCTTTCTTT. This gives the protein CASSPSGGHTEAFF. The entire variable domain, with the rest obtained from reference TRBV11-2 and TRBJ1-1, is as follows: EAGVAQSPRYKIIEKRQSVAFWCNPISGHATLYWYQQILGQGPKLLIQFQNNGVVDDSQLPKDRFSAERLKGVDSTLKIQPAKLEDSAVYLCASSPSGGHTEAFFGQGTRLTVV.

The chain joins TRBV4-3 to TRBJ1-6; D remains ambiguous. In germline, CDR1 is LGHNA, CDR2 YSLEER. This CDR3 is built from 15 residues. V lost 0 bases and J 8 bases, leaving 11 bases between the germline ends. Here the CDR3 reads CASSQDPVGDSPLHF. CDR3 sequence (DNA): TGCGCCAGCAGCCAAGATCCGGTGGGCGATTCACCCCTCCACTTT.

Many counts were recorded for this clonotype. The chain couples TRBV21-1 to TRBJ2-7. TRBV21-1 represents a pseudogene. The CDR3 spans 13 residues. CDR3 amino acids: CASSKELDSEQYF. The DNA of the CDR3 is TGTGCCAGCAGCAAAGAACTCGATAGCGAGCAGTACTTC.

This clonotype was observed a handful of times. The V gene is TRBV3-1, the J gene TRBJ2-5, with unresolved D. The CDR3 is 13 residues long. Germline CDR1 and CDR2: LGHDT and YNNKEL (reference sequence). Trimming removed 1 base at V and 1 base at J, with 4 bases between. The CDR3: CASSQGGQETQYF. The CDR3 DNA is TGTGCCAGCAGCCAAGGGGGCCAAGAGACCCAGTACTTC.

This sequence joins TRBV12-3 or TRBV12-4 and TRBJ2-1, with TRBD2 matching over 10 bases. The CDR3 sequence is 15 residues long. V lost 6 bases and J lost 6; bases outside the gene matches: 8. CDR3 sequence reads: CASRPGTSAGNEQFF. CDR3 bases: TGTGCCAGCAGACCCGGGACTAGCGCCGGCAATGAGCAGTTCTTC.

A remark on this clonotype: A read error is possible here, since a much larger clone lies one base away. In nucleotides, the CDR3 is TGCGCCAGCGGCGCCGGGACTAGCGGGAGGGCCTACAATGAGCAGTTCTTC. Encoded protein: CASGAGTSGRAYNEQFF. V and J are TRBV5-1 and TRBJ2-1, with 16 bases aligning to TRBD2. Looked up from germline, CDR1 is SGHRS and CDR2 is YFSETQ. CDR3 length equals 17 residues. Germline trimming cut 7 bases from V and 2 bases from J; bases unmatched to any gene: 6. Full variable domain (remainder filled in from reference TRBV5-1 and TRBJ2-1): KAGVTQTPRYLIKTRGQQVTLSCSPISGHRSVSWYQQTPGQGLQFLFEYFSETQRNKGNFPGRFSGRQFSNSRSEMNVSTLELGDSALYLCASGAGTSGRAYNEQFFGPGTRLTVL.

This clonotype was detected once. This rearrangement joins TRBV11-3 to TRBJ2-3; 10 bases are shared with TRBD2. The junction had 7 bases not matched to a gene; V was cut back by 2 bases and J by 5 bases. The germline V gene encodes CDR1 SGHNT and CDR2 YENEEA. This CDR3 region has 16 residues. The CDR3 region has the DNA TGTGCCAGCAGCTTATATCTAGCGGGAGTGAAAGATACGCAGTATTTT. Encoded protein: CASSLYLAGVKDTQYF.